This T cell receptor beta chain is drawn from a study of blood T cell repertoires in COVID-19 (dated by TCRdb to between 2020 and 2021). As for the study more broadly: Collaborator samples came from the United States, Italy and Spain and covered acute and convalescent phases of COVID-19. The material from the prospective study consisted of cDNA or gDNA derived from T cells, B-cell-depleted T cells, or PBMCs. The dataset comprised deeply sampled blood TCRbeta repertoires from subjects exposed to, actively infected with, or recovered from COVID-19. The repertoires were released in a freely available public database meant as a resource for research on the immune response to SARS-CoV-2. The samples were drawn from the first 160 participants of the ongoing ImmuneRACE study and from some 1,300 subjects provided by 6 global collaborators. Nearly every sample came with metadata listing a de-identified subject ID, COVID-19 status, age in years and sex. Where available, HLA class I and class II types were taken from metadata supplied by the sample provider and were not determined by assay-based typing.

Turning to this clone: Its binding antigen is unknown. Base qualities are not provided; no much larger clone lies one nucleotide away.

Overall study outcomes, separate from this receptor: How much clinical and demographic metadata was included differed by source and by participant, and the metadata was provided uncurated.

In the prospective study, participants were roughly 18 to 95 years old, resided in under 30 geographic areas of the United States, and were enrolled through a virtual design. To assign participants to cohorts, the prospective study relied on clinical history that participants themselves reported in a screening survey and a study questionnaire. Exposed participants had been in contact with someone with a PCR-confirmed or clinician-diagnosed COVID-19 case within 2 weeks of study entry. In the prospective study, whole blood, serum and a nasopharyngeal or oropharyngeal swab were collected from each participant by mobile phlebotomists. Prospective study participants could optionally give additional blood draws and questionnaires over an approximately 2-month period. Before DNA extraction, prospective study blood samples were shipped either frozen or at room temperature. CDR1 is given as SGHRS and CDR2 as YFSETQ, both from the germline V gene. The CDR3 has 15 amino acids, counting the end cysteine and phenylalanine. The entry retains the CDR3 DNA only, 45 bases that are in frame from base 1. V is pruned by 0 bases and J by 3 bases, leaving 2 bases of the junction without a gene match.

TCRbeta CDR3 regions were amplified from genomic DNA by means of the immunoSEQ Assay, a bias-controlled multiplex PCR. Regarding the original processing steps: The number of nucleated cells in each sample was estimated by amplification of reference gene primers within the assay. To quantify the absolute abundance of each unique TCRbeta CDR3 rearrangement, sequence reads were collapsed and filtered. For each sample, productive Simpson clonality was calculated by taking the square root of Simpson's diversity index across productive rearrangements. TCRdb obtained this table from immuneACCESS and retained in-frame rearrangements with V and J assigned. These tables miss some clones; where compared with another copy, unresolved V genes account for less than half of the shortfall, and the remainder is unexplained. V and J calls and clone size are given by that table; D and trimming were obtained from the DNA. The sample records approximately 300,000 clones, 90% of which are singletons. The top ten constitute around 3.9% of the sample.

Sequences were obtained from PBMCs or T cells enriched from blood (not recorded which). The TCR sequence derives from a woman aged 25 to 39 who had been exposed to COVID-19. The rearranged segments are TRBV5-1 and TRBJ2-3; TRBD2 matches 9 bases in the middle. In nucleotide form, the sequence is TGCGCCAGCAGCTTGGATAGCGGGGGTACAGATACGCAGTATTTT. It is translated as CASSLDSGGTDTQYF.